These 14 T cell receptor beta chains came from one sample sequenced in a study of tissue T cells after allogeneic stem cell transplantation. Here immunoSEQ multiplex PCR was the method, and the copy in TCRdb shows in-frame clones only, minus some. The sample carries over 7,000 clones, roughly 45% recorded once. The sample's time point: mouse harvest day 7 after allogeneic transplant. The graft held 10^6 splenic CD5+ T cells and 10^7 T-cell-depleted bone marrow cells. The sample comprised gut tissue. These receptors all come from a female BALB/c mouse given C57BL/6 T cells with graft-versus-host disease after an allogeneic hematopoietic cell transplant.

Regarding this clone: The germline and genes are mouse ones. The read finishes 1 residue shy of the CDR3 end, and the germline J gene is used to complete it. V is TRBV26 and J is TRBJ2-5; 10 bases match TRBD2. The CDR3 covers 14 residues. The ends lost 6 bases at V and 5 bases at J; junction bases unmatched: 5. Germline assignment: CDR1 KGHPV and CDR2 FQNQEV (reference sequence). CDR3 DNA, as far as it was read: TGTGCCAGCAGCCCAACTGGGGGGGGAGACACCCAGTAC. It codes for CASSPTGGGDTQY. The complete CDR3 sequence is CASSPTGGGDTQYF.

This clone turned up a few times. Genes and germline are mouse. The read halts 1 residue ahead of the CDR3 end, with the missing end drawn from the germline J gene. The chain carries TRBV3 and TRBJ2-7; D perhaps matches TRBD1 (6 bases). V lost 0 bases and J 6 bases, leaving 9 bases between the germline ends. Germline V lookup: CDR1 SNHLY, CDR2 FYNGKV (reference sequence). The CDR3 totals 13 residues. CDR3 DNA, as far as it was read: TGTGCCAGCAGCTTAGCGCTAGGGGGTGAACAGTAC. Amino acid sequence: CASSLALGGEQY. The full CDR3 protein reads CASSLALGGEQYF.

This clone counts as large. Mouse names are used for the genes. The sequenced part of the CDR3 DNA is TGTGCTAGCAGTTTTGCAGGGGAGGGGACAGAAGTCTTC. The encoded protein is CASSFAGEGTEVF. In full, the CDR3 is CASSFAGEGTEVFF. The rearrangement joins TRBV29 to TRBJ1-1; tentatively, D is TRBD1 (6 bases). The read halts 1 residue ahead of the CDR3 end, with the missing end drawn from the germline J gene. Germline V lookup: CDR1 MSHET, CDR2 SYDVDS. The germline V and J ends were trimmed by 3 bases and 5 bases, with 13 bases remaining between them. There are 14 residues in the CDR3.

Of note for this clone: Here the gene names and germline are mouse. Coverage ceases 1 residue before the CDR3 finishes, and the germline J gene fills in the end. The chain couples TRBV5 to TRBJ1-2, with TRBD1 matching over 7 bases. The CDR3 totals 13 residues. Germline loops: CDR1 LGHNA, CDR2 YNLKQL (reference sequence). V shed 11 bases and J 10 bases; nucleotides not matched to a gene: 16. The CDR3 DNA, read in part, is TGTGCCCGCGGCCACCCGGGGCAGGGGGTCTACACC. It translates to CARGHPGQGVYT. The whole CDR3 sequence reads CARGHPGQGVYTF.

This clone came up a few times. Mouse gene names and germline throughout. The DNA ends 1 residue before the CDR3 does, and the rest of the CDR3 is filled in from the germline J gene. The rearrangement joins TRBV13-1 to TRBJ2-5; D is ambiguous. V was shortened by 0 bases and J by 6 bases, with 5 bases between the two germline ends. This CDR3 contains 12 residues. Germline CDR1 reads NSHNY; CDR2 reads SYGAGN. CDR3 DNA, as far as it was read: TGTGCCAGCAGTGATGGAGGGGACACCCAGTAC. Protein sequence: CASSDGGDTQY. The entire CDR3 protein is CASSDGGDTQYF.

This clone was seen more than once but under ten times. Gene names are the mouse ones. The CDR3 end is not reached by the read, which stops 1 residue before it; the germline J gene fills it in. The chain carries TRBV16 and TRBJ1-2, with D unresolved. Germline values: CDR1 SGHSA, CDR2 FRNQAP. V lost 2 bases and J 0 bases, leaving 1 base between the germline ends. This CDR3 comprises 12 residues. The part of the CDR3 DNA that was read is TGTGCAAGCAGCTTACCAAACTCCGACTACACC. This translates into CASSLPNSDYT. The full CDR3 protein reads CASSLPNSDYTF.

To note about this clone: Gene names and germline match the mouse. The DNA ends 1 residue before the CDR3 does, and the rest of the CDR3 is filled in from the germline J gene. The rearrangement uses TRBV12-2 and TRBJ2-1, with D tentatively TRBD1 (5 bases). Trimming stripped 1 base from V and 1 base from J, with 7 bases between. Germline V gene data show CDR1 as SGHLS and CDR2 as HYDKME. This CDR3 spans 14 amino acids. The CDR3: CASSLAGNYAEQFF. The CDR3 DNA, read in part, is TGTGCCAGCTCTCTGGCAGGGAACTATGCTGAGCAGTTC.

Note on this clone: Germline and genes: mouse. The read is 1 residue too short to cover the CDR3 end, so that end is filled in from the germline J gene. This sequence joins TRBV16 and TRBJ2-5, with TRBD1 matching over 9 bases. The CDR3 runs 13 residues. Germline CDR1 reads SGHSA; CDR2 reads FRNQAP. V gave up 6 bases and J gave up 5 bases; unmatched junction bases: 3. CDR3 sequence: CASRTGGRDTQYF. CDR3 DNA, as far as it was read: TGTGCAAGCAGAACAGGGGGCAGAGACACCCAGTAC.

Of note for this clone: Here the gene names and germline are mouse. Read sequence stops 1 residue before the CDR3 end, and the germline J gene provides the missing end. The chain joins TRBV15 to TRBJ2-7; TRBD1 is a possible D gene (5 bases). This CDR3 has 13 amino acids. Germline V gene lookup returns CDR1 SGHND and CDR2 FRSKSL. V gave up 3 bases and J gave up 3 bases, with 9 bases separating them. The CDR3: CASSFGQIYEQYF. The sequenced part of the CDR3 DNA is TGTGCCAGCAGTTTCGGACAAATCTATGAACAGTAC.

About this clone: The gene names given are mouse names. Sequencing ends 1 residue short of the CDR3 end; the germline J gene provides the rest. The rearrangement joins TRBV15 to TRBJ1-1; no reliable D call. CDR1 is SGHND and CDR2 is FRSKSL in the germline V gene. The ends were cut back, 5 bases at V and 1 base at J, with 5 bases in the middle. CDR3 length: 12 residues. The CDR3 reads CASSRRNTEVFF. The sequenced part of the CDR3 DNA is TGTGCCAGCAGTCGGAGAAACACAGAAGTCTTC.

As to this clone: Gene names refer to mouse genes. The read terminates 1 residue ahead of where the CDR3 ends, so the germline J gene completes it. This chain connects TRBV26 to TRBJ2-4, with TRBD2 identical over 11 bases. The V gene's germline CDR1 is KGHPV and CDR2 FQNQEV (reference sequence). The CDR3 covers 14 residues. J gave up 4 bases and V 6 bases, and 3 bases lay outside the gene matches. CDR3 sequence reads: CASSADWGENTLYF. Partial CDR3 DNA: TGTGCCAGCAGCGCGGACTGGGGGGAAAACACCTTGTAC. Using reference TRBV26 and TRBJ2-4 for the parts outside the CDR3, the full variable domain is NSKVIQTPRYLVKGQGQKAKMRCIPEKGHPVVFWYQQNKNNEFKFLINFQNQEVLQQIDMTEKRFSAECPSNSPCSLEIQSSEAGDSALYLCASSADWGENTLYFGAGTRLSVL.

For this clone: Gene names denote mouse genes. The covered CDR3 bases are TGTGCCAGCAGTGATCTGGGGGGGCATAGTGCAGAAACGCTGTAT. It specifies CASSDLGGHSAETLY. The complete CDR3 sequence is CASSDLGGHSAETLYF. The chain carries TRBV13-1 and TRBJ2-3; 10 bases line up with TRBD2. The read ends 1 residue before the CDR3 terminus; that terminus is restored from the germline J gene. The V segment lost 1 base and the J segment 0 bases; nucleotides outside the gene matches: 2. Germline-derived CDR1 and CDR2 are NSHNY and SYGAGN. This CDR3 is built from 16 residues.

Concerning this clone itself: Genes here carry mouse names. The read halts 1 residue ahead of the CDR3 end, with the missing end drawn from the germline J gene. The rearrangement joins TRBV3 to TRBJ2-5; D ambiguous. The CDR3 runs to 12 residues. Per germline, CDR1 SNHLY and CDR2 FYNGKV (reference sequence). V lost 5 bases and J 3 bases, leaving 6 bases between the germline ends. Here the CDR3 reads CASSRQQDTQYF. Incomplete CDR3 DNA: TGTGCCAGCAGCCGACAACAAGACACCCAGTAC.

Concerning this clone: The genes and germline here are from mouse. The read terminates 1 residue ahead of where the CDR3 ends, so the germline J gene completes it. V gene TRBV15 combines with J gene TRBJ2-2, with D maybe TRBD1 (5 bases). The V and J ends lost 4 bases and 2 bases respectively, with 8 bases between them. The CDR3 runs 14 residues. The germline gives CDR1 SGHND, CDR2 FRSKSL. Partial CDR3 DNA: TGTGCCAGCAGTTCGCAGGGTAACACCGGGCAGCTCTAC. Amino acids: CASSSQGNTGQLY. The whole CDR3 sequence reads CASSSQGNTGQLYF.